These 20 T cell receptor beta chains were all obtained from the same sample, sequenced in a study of brain T cells in children with intractable seizures. Clones were sequenced by immunoSEQ multiplex PCR, and TCRdb holds only the in-frame ones, with some missing. The sample lists around 80,000 clones, under 95% occurring once. This sample comprised peripheral blood, obtained at surgery. These receptors originate from a girl aged 2-10 years with Rasmussen encephalitis and intractable seizures.

The gene calls are TRBV6-5 and TRBJ1-3, with TRBD1 as a possible D gene (6 bases). V lost 0 bases and J lost 3, with 9 bases in between. This CDR3 is built from 15 residues. Germline CDR1 is MNHEY and CDR2 is SVGAGI. CDR3 nucleotide sequence: TGTGCCAGCAGTTACTCGGACAGCCTTGGAAACACCATATATTTT. Translating gives CASSYSDSLGNTIYF.

The gene calls are TRBV2 and TRBJ1-4; TRBD1 might be the D (6 bases). Trimming took 5 bases from V and 7 from J, leaving 17 bases between them. CDR3 length: 15 amino acids. Germline V lookup: CDR1 SNHLY, CDR2 FYNNEI. The CDR3 spells CASSKSHRDGEKLFF. The CDR3 DNA reads TGTGCCAGCAGTAAATCACACAGGGACGGTGAAAAACTGTTTTTT.

The chain is built from TRBV9 and TRBJ2-1; D might be TRBD2 (6 bases). This CDR3 contains 18 residues. Trimming shortened V by 4 bases and J by 4 bases, and 24 bases separated the two germline ends. CDR1 is SGDLS and CDR2 is YYNGEE in the germline V gene. The CDR3 DNA reads as TGTGCCAGCAGCCCGCGGCTTACCCTAACGGCGGGATACAATGAGCAGTTCTTC. Protein sequence: CASSPRLTLTAGYNEQFF. The full variable domain, its missing parts supplied by reference TRBV9 and TRBJ2-1, is DSGVTQTPKHLITATGQRVTLRCSPRSGDLSVYWYQQSLDQGLQFLIQYYNGEERAKGNILERFSAQQFPDLHSELNLSSLELGDSALYFCASSPRLTLTAGYNEQFFGPGTRLTVL.

The chain links TRBV11-3 to TRBJ1-4; D remains ambiguous. V was pared by 1 base and J by 8 bases, with 11 bases between. Germline CDR1 is SGHNT and CDR2 is YENEEA. The CDR3 is 14 residues long. The CDR3 here is CASSLGGVGEKLFF. The CDR3 DNA follows: TGTGCCAGCAGCTTAGGAGGAGTTGGGGAAAAACTGTTTTTT.

This rearrangement joins TRBV15 to TRBJ1-4, with a possible D match to TRBD1 (5 bases). From germline, CDR1 is LNHNV and CDR2 YYDKDF (reference sequence). The CDR3 covers 15 residues. The V gene lost 6 bases and the J gene lost 0 bases, with 11 bases spanning the gap. As DNA, the CDR3 is TGTGCCACCAGAAAAGACAGCGCAACTAATGAAAAACTGTTTTTT. Translating it yields CATRKDSATNEKLFF. Supplemented by reference TRBV15 and TRBJ1-4, the full variable domain reads DAMVIQNPRYQVTQFGKPVTLSCSQTLNHNVMYWYQQKSSQAPKLLFHYYDKDFNNEADTPDNFQSRRPNTSFCFLDIRSPGLGDTAMYLCATRKDSATNEKLFFGSGTQLSVL.

The chain combines TRBV7-9 with TRBJ1-5; D ambiguous. Germline CDR1 is SEHNR and CDR2 is FQNEAQ (reference sequence). Trimming removed 1 base from V and 4 bases from J, with 8 bases in between. The CDR3 runs to 14 residues. CDR3 coding DNA: TGTGCCAGCAGCTTAGATCGCCAAAATCAGCCCCAGCATTTT. Protein: CASSLDRQNQPQHF.

This chain joins TRBV6-1 and TRBJ2-2; no reliable D call. The CDR3 is 14 amino acids. V shed 2 bases and J shed 7 bases, with 11 bases lying between them. Looked up from germline, CDR1 is MNHNS and CDR2 is SASEGT. CDR3 DNA sequence: TGTGCCAGCAGTGAACGGTCGGCGGACGGGGAGCTGTTTTTT. Protein product: CASSERSADGELFF.

This chain uses TRBV27 with TRBJ2-7; no clear D. Germline CDR1 MNHEY, CDR2 SMNVEV (reference sequence). V was clipped by 0 bases and J by 6 bases, with 9 bases between them. This CDR3 is 13 amino acids long. Here the CDR3 reads CASSLSPGPEQYF. CDR3 coding DNA: TGTGCCAGCAGTTTATCCCCCGGGCCCGAGCAGTACTTC.

This chain uses TRBV27 with TRBJ2-1, with 7 bases aligning to TRBD2. Trimming removed 5 bases from V and 11 bases from J; junction bases left unmatched: 6. This CDR3 contains 12 residues. Germline CDR1 is MNHEY and CDR2 is SMNVEV (reference sequence). CDR3: CASSTSGTKQFF. The CDR3 nucleotides are TGTGCCAGCAGTACCTCCGGGACTAAGCAGTTCTTC.

J is TRBJ2-5 and V is TRBV4-2, with a tentative D call TRBD1 (6 bases). The CDR3 covers 18 residues. Germline V lookup: CDR1 LGHNA, CDR2 YNFKEQ. V lost 1 base to trimming and J lost 4 bases, with 22 bases between them. CDR3 DNA sequence: TGTGCCAGCAGCCAAGGTGGTGCCGGGACACCGCTCGGAGAGACCCAGTACTTC. It yields the protein CASSQGGAGTPLGETQYF.

CDR3 in DNA: TGTGCCAGCACCGTGAGGGTTAATGAAAAACTGTTTTTT. Translated: CASTVRVNEKLFF. V and J are TRBV28 and TRBJ1-4; D is unresolved. Deletions cut 7 bases from V and 4 bases from J, with 10 bases between. Germline V CDR1 and CDR2: MDHEN, SYDVKM. This CDR3 is 13 amino acids long.

V is TRBV6-5 and J is TRBJ2-1; weak D call: TRBD2 (6 bases). The V gene lost 0 bases and the J gene lost 3 bases, with 12 bases spanning the gap. This CDR3 region has 16 residues. Germline lookup yields CDR1 MNHEY and CDR2 SVGAGI. CDR3 loop: CASSYSIGSGYNEQFF. The CDR3 DNA sequence: TGTGCCAGCAGTTACTCGATCGGGAGCGGCTACAATGAGCAGTTCTTC.

The V call is TRBV6-6, the J call TRBJ2-5, with 10 bases that match TRBD1. Germline assignment: CDR1 MNHNY and CDR2 SVGAGI (reference sequence). Trimming at V came to 0 bases and at J to 5 bases, leaving 6 bases not matched to a gene. This CDR3 comprises 16 residues. For the CDR3, the DNA is TGTGCCAGCAGTTACTCGACCCCGGGACAGGGGGAGACCCAGTACTTC. It encodes CASSYSTPGQGETQYF.

V usage is TRBV12-3 or TRBV12-4 and J usage is TRBJ2-1, with TRBD1 identical over 7 bases. J was trimmed by 0 bases and V by 10 bases; bases with no gene match: 3. There are 13 residues in the CDR3. The CDR3 protein is CATRGFSYNEQFF. As DNA, the CDR3 is TGTGCCACCAGGGGGTTCTCCTACAATGAGCAGTTCTTC.

This chain joins TRBV7-2 and TRBJ2-2; TRBD2 matches 7 bases. This CDR3 region has 15 residues. The germline V gene has CDR1 SGHTA and CDR2 FQGNSA. J gave up 4 bases and V 1 base, and 3 bases lay outside the gene matches. In nucleotides, the CDR3 is TGTGCCAGCAGCTTAGGGGTAGCGGGCACCGGGGAGCTGTTTTTT. Protein: CASSLGVAGTGELFF.

This chain uses TRBV30 with TRBJ2-1, with TRBD2 matching over 8 bases. Germline V gives CDR1 GTSNPN, CDR2 SVGIG (reference sequence). The CDR3 is 14 residues long. The V segment lost 4 bases and the J segment 3 bases; nucleotides outside the gene matches: 5. CDR3 residues: CAWTLAGIYNEQFF. DNA for the CDR3: TGTGCCTGGACATTAGCGGGAATCTACAATGAGCAGTTCTTC.

The chain joins TRBV7-6 to TRBJ2-2; D may be TRBD2 (6 bases). Trimming removed 1 base from V and 4 bases from J, with 10 bases in between. This CDR3 contains 15 residues. Looked up from germline, CDR1 is SGHVS and CDR2 is FNYEAQ. The CDR3 nucleotides read TGTGCCAGCAGCTTAGTTGTGGGAGGCACCGGGGAGCTGTTTTTT. Protein: CASSLVVGGTGELFF.

The chain carries TRBV2 and TRBJ2-7; TRBD1 agrees at 12 bases. This CDR3 spans 13 amino acids. CDR1 SNHLY and CDR2 FYNNEI come from the germline V gene. J gave up 7 bases and V 10 bases, and 8 bases lay outside the gene matches. Here the CDR3 reads CANRDRGLREQYF. The CDR3, as DNA: TGTGCCAACCGGGACAGGGGGCTGAGGGAGCAGTACTTC.

The chain uses TRBV28 and TRBJ1-1, with no clear D. From germline, CDR1 is MDHEN and CDR2 SYDVKM. The length of the CDR3 is 12 residues. The ends were cut back, 3 bases at V and 7 bases at J, with 9 bases in the middle. The CDR3 coding sequence is TGTGCCAGCAGTTTTTCGGGAGGTGAAGCTTTCTTT. Translating it yields CASSFSGGEAFF.

The chain uses TRBV2 and TRBJ1-2, with 7 bases that match TRBD1. The length of the CDR3 is 13 residues. The germline gives CDR1 SNHLY, CDR2 FYNNEI. The J segment lost 2 bases and the V segment lost 6 bases, leaving 3 bases of the junction unmatched. The CDR3 is CASRAGGNYGYTF. In DNA, the CDR3 is TGTGCCAGCAGGGCAGGGGGAAACTATGGCTACACCTTC. Based on the CDR3 plus reference TRBV2 and TRBJ1-2, the full variable domain is EPEVTQTPSHQVTQMGQEVILRCVPISNHLYFYWYRQILGQKVEFLVSFYNNEISEKSEIFDDQFSVERPDGSNFTLKIRSTKLEDSAMYFCASRAGGNYGYTFGSGTRLTVV.